Listed here are 20 T cell receptor beta chains from one sample, sequenced in a study of cytomegalovirus exposure and HLA in healthy donors. PCR amplification relied on 60 Vbeta primers (plus 13 Jbeta primers). TCRdb's copy holds only in-frame clones and misses some; the assay was immunoSEQ multiplex PCR. The data hold 58,000 or so clones, with roughly 70% observed a single time. Sequencing was performed on PBMCs. The receptors here all came from a man in his forties or fifties in good health and CMV-seropositive.

This chain uses TRBV15 with TRBJ1-1; D not resolved. Germline V gene data show CDR1 as LNHNV and CDR2 as YYDKDF (reference sequence). Trimming removed 1 base at V and 7 bases at J, with 13 bases between. This CDR3 has 14 residues. The CDR3 bases are TGTGCCACCAGCAGAGCGTCTGGACTGTATGAAGCTTTCTTT. It encodes CATSRASGLYEAFF.

This chain connects TRBV7-6 to TRBJ2-1; TRBD1 matches at 12 bases. This CDR3 region has 14 residues. V shed 5 bases and J 12 bases; nucleotides not matched to a gene: 8. CDR1 is SGHVS, CDR2 FNYEAQ, per germline. The CDR3 spells CASSPGQGARGQFF. The CDR3 nucleotides are TGTGCCAGCAGCCCGGGACAGGGGGCTCGCGGGCAGTTCTTC.

The V and J genes are TRBV21-1 and TRBJ2-1; no check of the table's D call, TRBD1, against the DNA was made. TRBV21-1 is shown as a pseudogene. This CDR3 is 16 amino acids long. The DNA for the CDR3 is TGTGCCAGCAGCACAGGGCAGGGGGAGAGGGACAATGAGCAGTTCTTC. As protein: CASSTGQGERDNEQFF.

This clone came up a few times. The gene calls are TRBV6-5 and TRBJ2-7; 9 bases are a match to TRBD1. Germline CDR1 and CDR2: MNHEY and SVGAGI. V was clipped by 4 bases and J by 2 bases; unmatched bases: 6. CDR3 length: 15 amino acids. CDR3 residues: CASSSPRTGAYEQYF. The DNA of the CDR3 is TGTGCCAGCAGTTCCCCCCGGACAGGGGCCTACGAGCAGTACTTC.

The CDR3 DNA is TGTGCCAGTAGTCTTACCCGGGGTGAGCAGTTCTTC. Protein product: CASSLTRGEQFF. This chain uses TRBV19 with TRBJ2-1; D might be TRBD2 (5 bases). Trimming left V 5 bases short and J 9 bases short, with 11 bases between. Germline assignment: CDR1 LNHDA and CDR2 SQIVND (reference sequence). The CDR3 has 12 amino acids.

This CDR3 reads CASSLEAGIMNTEAFF. The CDR3 DNA reads as TGTGCCAGCAGCTTGGAGGCAGGGATCATGAACACTGAAGCTTTCTTT. The chain employs TRBV5-5 and TRBJ1-1, with D tentatively TRBD1 (5 bases). Trimming cost V 0 bases and J 0 bases, with 12 bases left between them. The CDR3 spans 16 residues. Germline V CDR1 and CDR2: SGHKS, YYEKEE (reference sequence).

The V call is TRBV7-6, the J call TRBJ2-5; D unresolved. The germline V gene has CDR1 SGHVS and CDR2 FNYEAQ. The CDR3 loop spans 17 amino acids. V lost 5 bases and J 5 bases, leaving 24 bases between the germline ends. The CDR3 is CASSPHRVGAGGETQYF. Here the CDR3 DNA reads TGTGCCAGCAGCCCCCACCGTGTTGGAGCTGGCGGTGAGACCCAGTACTTC.

In this sample, this clone turned up once. The chain carries TRBV30 and TRBJ2-7; possibly TRBD1 for D (5 bases). Germline-derived CDR1 and CDR2 are GTSNPN and SVGIG (reference sequence). Trimming took 0 bases from V and 7 from J, leaving 16 bases between them. This CDR3 comprises 14 residues. DNA for the CDR3: TGTGCCTGGAGTGTACTGCAGGGCTCTGGTGAGCAGTACTTC. This translates into CAWSVLQGSGEQYF. The variable domain in full, completed from reference TRBV30 and TRBJ2-7, reads SQTIHQWPATLVQPVGSPLSLECTVEGTSNPNLYWYRQAAGRGLQLLFYSVGIGQISSEVPQNLSASRPQDRQFILSSKKLLLSDSGFYLCAWSVLQGSGEQYFGPGTRLTVT.

This rearrangement joins TRBV27 to TRBJ2-1, with 11 positions matching TRBD2. In germline, CDR1 is MNHEY, CDR2 SMNVEV (reference sequence). V lost 5 bases to trimming and J lost 9 bases; unmatched junction nucleotides: 15. This CDR3 region has 17 residues. CDR3 coding DNA: TGTGCCAGCAGTACCCGACTAGCGGGATCACGATCCCCTGAGCAGTTCTTC. Its protein is CASSTRLAGSRSPEQFF.

With regard to this clone: Additional DNA sequences in this sample encode the identical CDR3. The J gene is TRBJ2-2, the V gene TRBV29-1, with D maybe TRBD1 (5 bases). Trimming took 6 bases from V and 6 from J, leaving 8 bases between them. Germline V CDR1 and CDR2: SQVTM, ANQGSEA. This CDR3 contains 11 residues. The CDR3 is CSVQGAGELFF. The CDR3 nucleotides read TGCAGCGTGCAGGGCGCCGGGGAGCTGTTTTTT.

As for this clone: One end of the junction does not line up with germline, which may come from a read error. Within the sample, other DNA sequences also encode this same CDR3. The genes are TRBV15 and TRBJ1-6, with D possibly being TRBD1 (6 bases). Germline V gene sequence: CDR1 LNHNV, CDR2 YYDKDF (reference sequence). This CDR3 spans 14 amino acids. This CDR3 reads CATSARTVNSPLHF. In DNA form, the CDR3 reads TGTGCCACCAGCGCGCGGACAGTAAATTCCCCCCTCCACTTT.

This chain uses TRBV4-3 with TRBJ1-1; D call uncertain. The V end was cut by 1 base, the J end by 4 bases, with 13 bases between. There are 15 residues in the CDR3. Germline V lookup: CDR1 LGHNA, CDR2 YSLEER. This CDR3 reads CASSQGVTSTTEAFF. CDR3 DNA: TGCGCCAGCAGCCAAGGGGTAACTAGTACCACTGAAGCTTTCTTT.

The chain carries TRBV6-1 and TRBJ1-1, with 12 bases lining up with TRBD1. The CDR3 length is 14 residues. The germline CDR1 and CDR2 sequences are MNHNS and SASEGT. Trimming took 4 bases from V and 11 from J; bases not matched to a gene: 8. Written as DNA, the CDR3 is TGTGCCAGCAGTGGGAGGGACAGGGGGCGGGAGGCTTTCTTT. Translation: CASSGRDRGREAFF.

V is TRBV5-1 and J is TRBJ1-1, with 7 bases that match TRBD1. CDR1 and CDR2 (germline): SGHRS, YFSETQ. The CDR3 spans 15 residues. Trimming cost V 0 bases and J 2 bases; bases outside gene matches: 4. CDR3 residues: CASSLGDRLNTEAFF. The CDR3 nucleotides are TGCGCCAGCAGCTTGGGGGACAGACTTAACACTGAAGCTTTCTTT.

This rearrangement joins TRBV27 to TRBJ1-4, with a tentative D call TRBD1 (5 bases). This CDR3 is built from 14 residues. CDR1 is MNHEY, CDR2 SMNVEV, per germline (reference sequence). Trimming took off 4 bases at V and 8 bases at J, with 14 bases between the two ends. CDR3 DNA sequence: TGTGCCAGCAGTTATTCAGGGTCGAGGGAAAAACTGTTTTTT. Translating it yields CASSYSGSREKLFF.

The chain recombines TRBV4-1 with TRBJ2-3; maybe TRBD2 (5 bases). Germline CDR1 and CDR2: MGHRA and YSYEKL. Trimming stripped 0 bases from V and 2 bases from J, with 6 bases between. This CDR3 is 14 amino acids long. The CDR3 sequence: CASSQDRDTDTQYF. The CDR3 DNA reads as TGCGCCAGCAGCCAAGATCGGGACACAGATACGCAGTATTTT.

This clone was observed a single time. The chain joins TRBV5-1 to TRBJ2-3; perhaps TRBD2 as D (6 bases). Germline V gives CDR1 SGHRS, CDR2 YFSETQ. The CDR3 extends over 15 amino acids. Trimming pared 3 bases from V and 0 bases from J, leaving 11 bases between. The CDR3 sequence: CASSSGLPSTDTQYF. DNA for the CDR3: TGCGCCAGCAGCTCGGGACTTCCTAGCACAGATACGCAGTATTTT.

The CDR3 coding sequence is TGCAGCACTGAGGGGGGTAGCGGGAGACCCTACAATGAGCAGTTCTTC. Protein sequence: CSTEGGSGRPYNEQFF. The genes are TRBV29-1 and TRBJ2-1; TRBD2 aligns across 9 bases. Germline V gene lookup returns CDR1 SQVTM and CDR2 ANQGSEA. Germline trimming cut 8 bases from V and 2 bases from J; bases unmatched to any gene: 13. This CDR3 region has 16 residues.

The rearrangement uses TRBV7-8 and TRBJ2-2; TRBD1 is a possible D gene (5 bases). Trimming left V 5 bases short and J 2 bases short, with 15 bases between. The CDR3 has 16 amino acids. In germline, CDR1 is SGHVS, CDR2 FQNEAQ. The CDR3 loop reads CASSPGRGYNTGELFF. In DNA form, the CDR3 reads TGTGCCAGCAGCCCCGGAAGGGGCTACAACACCGGGGAGCTGTTTTTT.

This clone was found a few times. The genes are TRBV5-1 and TRBJ2-7; 12 bases line up with TRBD2. Looked up from germline, CDR1 is SGHRS and CDR2 is YFSETQ. The CDR3 consists of 14 residues. The V segment lost 4 bases and the J segment 4 bases; nucleotides outside the gene matches: 3. The CDR3 protein is CASSRLAGVYEQYF. CDR3 nucleotides: TGCGCCAGCAGCCGACTAGCGGGAGTTTACGAGCAGTACTTC.